Presented here are 8 T cell receptor beta chains from one specimen sequenced in a study of blood T cells in healthy people across ages. For the second PCR, which ran for about 6 to 11 cycles, a sample-barcoded 5' primer and a J-beta primer mix were used. TCRdb ran MiXCR on the 5' RACE reads and lists one entry per CDR3 protein. The sample has approximately 690,000 distinct CDR3 sequences, 58% seen once. The sample consisted of blood. The origin of the receptors is a man in his sixties in good health.

The chain recombines TRBV11-2 with TRBJ2-5, with 7 positions matching TRBD2. J was trimmed by 3 bases and V by 5 bases; bases with no gene match: 6. Per germline, CDR1 SGHAT and CDR2 FQNNGV. The CDR3 covers 14 residues. The CDR3 nucleotides are TGTGCCAGCAGCCCCGGGACTAACAAAGAGACCCAGTACTTC. This codes for CASSPGTNKETQYF.

The CDR3 DNA is TGTGCCAGCAGCCCACAGGGCCCCGCTTTCTTT. Translating it yields CASSPQGPAFF. The chain combines TRBV12-3 or TRBV12-4 with TRBJ1-1; maybe TRBD1 (6 bases). The CDR3 covers 11 residues. Trimming shortened V by 6 bases and J by 11 bases, and 13 bases separated the two germline ends.

The rearrangement joins TRBV12-3 or TRBV12-4 to TRBJ2-7, with 9 bases identical to TRBD2. The J call is doubtful: the DNA matches TRBJ2-5 better. The CDR3 covers 16 residues. The CDR3 bases are TGTGCCAGCAGTTTTAGGCGGGGGGGAGGACAAGAGACCCAGTACTTC. Its protein product is CASSFRRGGGQETQYF.

The V gene is TRBV4-2, the J gene TRBJ1-6; 7 bases agree with TRBD1. This CDR3 region has 18 residues. Germline CDR1 and CDR2: LGHNA and YNFKEQ. The V gene end was trimmed by 0 bases and the J gene end by 14 bases; junction bases not matched to a gene: 19. DNA for the CDR3: TGTGCCAGCAGCCAAGATCTGGCAGGGGGTGTCGTAAGATCATCCCTCCACTTT. This translates into CASSQDLAGGVVRSSLHF.

This rearrangement joins TRBV10-3 to TRBJ2-5, with D maybe TRBD2 (5 bases). The ends were cut back, 6 bases at V and 5 bases at J, with 10 bases in the middle. From germline, CDR1 is ENHRY and CDR2 SYGVKD. The CDR3 runs 12 residues. This CDR3 is CAIRERGETQYF. In DNA form, the CDR3 reads TGTGCCATCAGGGAGCGAGGGGAGACCCAGTACTTC.

This chain links TRBV10-3 with TRBJ2-2, with TRBD2 identical over 12 bases. CDR3 length: 15 residues. In germline, CDR1 is ENHRY, CDR2 SYGVKD. V was clipped by 6 bases and J by 5 bases; unmatched bases: 4. CDR3 nucleotides: TGTGCCATCAGAAGGACTAGCGGGGTTACCGGGGAGCTGTTTTTT. Amino acid sequence: CAIRRTSGVTGELFF.

In this sample, this clonotype turned up a few times. The chain has TRBV5-5 and TRBJ2-7; 8 positions match TRBD1. V trimming: 2 bases; J trimming: 3 bases; junction bases outside the gene matches: 7. Germline V gene data show CDR1 as SGHKS and CDR2 as YYEKEE (reference sequence). This CDR3 has 15 residues. In nucleotides, the CDR3 is TGTGCCAGCAGCTTACTAGGACAGGGAGGCTACGAGCAGTACTTC. This sequence encodes CASSLLGQGGYEQYF.

The V call is TRBV20-1, the J call TRBJ2-3, with 7 bases lining up with TRBD1. The length of the CDR3 is 14 residues. Per germline, CDR1 DFQATT and CDR2 SNEGSKA (reference sequence). The V segment lost 6 bases and the J segment 1 base; nucleotides outside the gene matches: 7. The CDR3 loop is CSARGQGRTDTQYF. The CDR3 region has the DNA TGCAGTGCAAGGGGGCAGGGGCGCACAGATACGCAGTATTTT.